This T cell receptor beta chain was sequenced in a study of blood T cell repertoires in COVID-19. Study background: Nucleic acid was either cDNA or gDNA, and it came from T cells, B-cell-depleted T cells, or PBMCs.

The CDR3 is 22 amino acids. Authors' data handling: Nucleated cell number was recorded as an estimate derived from reference gene primer amplification. The protocol was immunoSEQ multiplex PCR, while the TCRdb copy is restricted to in-frame clones and leaves out a portion. V, J and clone size reflect that table, while D and trimming were determined from the DNA. The table includes some 99,000 clones, 80% to 90% detected once. J is TRBJ2-4 and V is TRBV7-5; the listed D gene, TRBD1, was not tested against the DNA. TRBV7-5 is tagged as a pseudogene. The receptor comes from a human donor with COVID-19, enrolled during active disease. The donor label of this sample is uncertain. Material: peripheral blood. CDR3 in DNA: TGTGTCAGAAGCTTAGCCGACTGCCCTCGGACAGATCCCCGTAGGGCCAAAAACATTCAGTACTTC. Protein product: CVRSLADCPRTDPRRAKNIQYF.